The clone carrying this TCR beta chain was detected only once. Its antigen is undetermined. Data came from immunoSEQ multiplex PCR; TCRdb stores just in-frame clones and leaves some out. This table holds 65,000 to 80,000 clones, approximately 90% found once. The data belong to a study of T cell responses to AZD1222 COVID-19 vaccine. Study results and caveats: Across spike, vaccine-associated CD4 TCRs were found, dominant at 160-218 and 743-854.

CDR3 size: 14 residues. In germline, CDR1 is PRHDT, CDR2 FYEKMQ (reference sequence). The trim removed 6 bases at V and 15 bases at J, leaving 17 bases unmatched. This sample comprised peripheral blood, obtained on day 0 of AZD1222 vaccination. The chain joins TRBV13 to TRBJ2-1, with 7 bases lining up with TRBD1. This sequence was found in an adult in good health. The CDR3 sequence: CASSSRTGLRKWFF. Here the CDR3 DNA reads TGTGCCAGCAGTTCCCGGACAGGTCTGCGCAAGTGGTTCTTC.